This T cell receptor beta chain was recovered during a study of T cells in Graves' hyperthyroidism and ophthalmopathy. CDR1 is SQVTM and CDR2 is ANQGSEA in the germline V gene. The V and J ends lost 1 base and 3 bases respectively, with 9 bases between them. This CDR3 spans 13 amino acids. The CDR3 regions of TCR beta were amplified from RNA transcripts. The TCR CDR3 first-round RT-PCR relied on the HTBI primer set. TCRdb itself ran the multiplex PCR reads through MiXCR, one entry per CDR3 protein. The sample shows 380,000 or so distinct CDR3 sequences, 19% of them seen only once. Across 18 months, stable Graves' hyperthyroidism was marked by no progression to ophthalmopathy. Lactation, pregnancy, other autoimmune disease or uncontrolled infection excluded patients. The diagnoses drew upon clinical symptoms, serum thyroxine and TRAb, thyroid ultrasound and orbital computed tomography.

The sequence derives from a woman aged 18-35 years with Graves' hyperthyroidism. What was sequenced was blood. This chain links TRBV29-1 with TRBJ1-1; D ambiguous. The CDR3 is CSVEGGGDTEAFF. In DNA form, the CDR3 reads TGCAGCGTTGAAGGAGGTGGTGACACTGAAGCTTTCTTT.